The rows below give T cell receptor beta chains drawn from one sample of a study of blood T cell repertoires in COVID-19. Some clones are missing from TCRdb's copy, which holds only in-frame ones; the method was immunoSEQ multiplex PCR. The sample contains approximately 350,000 clones, under 85% of which appear only once. Sequencing input: PBMCs or T cells enriched from blood (not recorded which). The receptors derive from a woman in her 50s who had recovered from COVID-19. CDR3s include the opening cysteine and the closing phenylalanine or tryptophan. The D gene is left open where the match is weak. Expanded clones are given a class, and other clones once, few, many or no size at all.

TRBD1,TRBJ1-1,NA,TRBV7-2,CASSPDRARTEAFF,TGTGCCAGCAGCCCCGACAGGGCGAGGACTGAAGCTTTCTTT
NA,TRBJ2-5,NA,TRBV27,CASSESGYGETQYF,TGTGCCAGCAGCGAGTCAGGGTATGGGGAGACCCAGTACTTC
TRBD2,TRBJ2-1,NA,TRBV27,CASSYGGAGGEQFF,TGTGCCAGCAGTTACGGGGGGGCTGGGGGTGAGCAGTTCTTC
NA,TRBJ1-1,NA,TRBV5-6,CASSFGSPSSEAFF,TGTGCCAGCAGCTTCGGGTCACCCAGTTCTGAAGCTTTCTTT
TRBD1,TRBJ1-4,NA,TRBV7-9,CASSSYRGLDEKLFF,TGTGCCAGCAGCTCCTACAGGGGGCTTGATGAAAAACTGTTTTTT
TRBD1,TRBJ2-3,NA,TRBV10-3,CAIRTGTGITDTQYF,TGTGCCATCAGAACCGGGACAGGCATCACAGATACGCAGTATTTT
NA,TRBJ1-6,NA,TRBV5-4,CASSLAGGSSYNSPLHF,TGTGCCAGCAGCTTGGCTGGCGGAAGCTCCTATAATTCACCCCTCCACTTT
TRBD1,TRBJ1-3,few,TRBV3-1/TRBV3-2,CASSQLTGTGGRGGNTIYF,TGTGCCAGCAGCCAGTTAACCGGGACAGGGGGCCGCGGGGGAAACACCATATATTTT
TRBD2,TRBJ2-3,NA,TRBV5-4,CASSLARAGGDTQYF,TGTGCCAGCAGCTTGGCAAGAGCGGGAGGCGATACGCAGTATTTT
NA,TRBJ1-1,few,TRBV5-1,CATAEGKGGSGTEAFF,TGCGCCACAGCAGAGGGAAAGGGTGGAAGTGGAACTGAAGCTTTCTTT
NA,TRBJ2-3,NA,TRBV15,CATSRERVTDTQYF,TGTGCCACCAGCAGAGAGCGGGTTACAGATACGCAGTATTTT
NA,TRBJ1-3,NA,TRBV29-1,CSVEDGGYGNTIYF,TGCAGCGTTGAAGATGGGGGCTATGGAAACACCATATATTTT
NA,TRBJ1-4,NA,TRBV30,CAWSVGGFGEKLFF,TGTGCCTGGAGTGTAGGAGGGTTCGGTGAAAAACTGTTTTTT
NA,TRBJ1-2,once,TRBV18,CASSPTPGQGRNYGYTF,TGTGCCAGCTCACCAACCCCCGGTCAGGGCCGTAACTATGGCTACACCTTC
NA,TRBJ1-5,NA,TRBV11-2,CASSVGLSQPQHF,TGTGCCAGCAGCGTGGGGCTTAGCCAGCCCCAGCATTTT
NA,TRBJ2-7,once,TRBV21-1,CASSKPMWSF,TGTGCCAGCAGCAAACCTATGTGGAGCTTC
NA,TRBJ1-5,NA,TRBV2,CASTLQLSNQPQHF,TGTGCCAGCACGTTACAGCTTAGCAATCAGCCCCAGCATTTT
NA,TRBJ1-1,once,TRBV5-5,CASSIAPGHLSDTEAFF,TGTGCCAGCAGCATCGCACCGGGACATCTATCAGACACTGAAGCTTTCTTT
TRBD1,TRBJ1-2,NA,TRBV7-8,CASSWDSLVNPNYGYTF,TGTGCCAGCAGCTGGGACAGCCTAGTGAACCCTAACTATGGCTACACCTTC
NA,TRBJ1-4,NA,TRBV5-5,CASSFFPATNEKLFF,TGTGCCAGCAGCTTTTTTCCTGCAACTAATGAAAAACTGTTTTTT
NA,TRBJ2-5,NA,TRBV3-1/TRBV3-2,CASSQPSRAEGETQYF,TGTGCCAGCAGCCAACCTTCGCGGGCGGAAGGGGAGACCCAGTACTTC
TRBD1,TRBJ2-5,NA,TRBV7-2,CASSLGNRGETQYF,TGTGCCAGCAGCTTAGGTAACAGGGGAGAGACCCAGTACTTC
NA,TRBJ2-5,once,TRBV7-2,CASSFGRTETQYF,TGTGCCAGCAGTTTTGGGAGGACTGAGACCCAGTACTTC
NA,TRBJ2-7,few,TRBV5-6,CASSFTAGQHTYEQYF,TGTGCCAGCAGCTTTACGGCGGGACAGCATACCTACGAGCAGTACTTC
TRBD2,TRBJ2-1,once,TRBV7-2,CASSLEEPGLAGHNEQFF,TGTGCCAGCAGCTTAGAGGAGCCGGGACTAGCGGGCCACAATGAGCAGTTCTTC
TRBD1,TRBJ1-2,NA,TRBV5-1,CASSPPTGAYGYTF,TGCGCCAGCAGCCCACCGACAGGGGCCTATGGCTACACCTTC
TRBD1,TRBJ1-2,NA,TRBV4-2,CASSQDPGQGERYGYTF,TGTGCCAGCAGCCAAGATCCGGGACAGGGTGAAAGGTATGGCTACACCTTC
NA,TRBJ2-7,NA,TRBV7-2,CASSLDRDVQYF,TGTGCCAGCAGCTTAGACAGGGATGTGCAGTACTTC
NA,TRBJ2-7,NA,TRBV10-3,CAISESQRTTYEQYF,TGTGCCATCAGTGAGTCTCAGCGGACCACCTACGAGCAGTACTTC
NA,TRBJ1-1,NA,TRBV5-6,CASSRRWSTEAFF,TGTGCCAGCAGCCGGAGGTGGTCCACTGAAGCTTTCTTT
NA,TRBJ2-2,once,TRBV5-1,CASSFGSVTGELFF,TGCGCCAGCAGCTTTGGTTCAGTCACCGGGGAGCTGTTTTTT
NA,TRBJ2-7,few,TRBV30,CAWSVSSMGEQYF,TGTGCCTGGAGTGTATCTAGCATGGGTGAGCAGTACTTC
NA,TRBJ1-3,NA,TRBV7-9,CASSLWTSSGNTIYF,TGTGCCAGCAGCTTGTGGACAAGCTCTGGAAACACCATATATTTT
NA,TRBJ1-1,NA,TRBV19,CASSIGGFEAFF,TGTGCCAGTAGTATAGGAGGATTTGAAGCTTTCTTT
TRBD1,TRBJ2-5,NA,TRBV7-2,CASSLTGGKYETQYF,TGTGCCAGCAGCCTTACAGGGGGTAAATATGAGACCCAGTACTTC
NA,TRBJ2-5,NA,TRBV9,CASSPTLTDRETQYF,TGTGCCAGCAGTCCAACCTTAACGGACAGAGAGACCCAGTACTTC
NA,TRBJ1-4,NA,TRBV28,CASSPPAGRVFF,TGTGCCAGCAGTCCCCCTGCAGGCCGCGTGTTTTTT
NA,TRBJ1-5,NA,TRBV30,CAWSVGGGREPQHF,TGTGCCTGGAGTGTAGGGGGGGGGAGAGAGCCCCAGCATTTT
NA,TRBJ2-1,once,TRBV7-9,CASSLRGPTPNEQFF,TGTGCCAGCAGCTTACGGGGTCCCACCCCCAATGAGCAGTTCTTC
NA,TRBJ1-1,few,TRBV30,CAWDRPNTEAFF,TGTGCCTGGGACAGGCCGAACACTGAAGCTTTCTTT
NA,TRBJ2-3,NA,TRBV12-3/TRBV12-4,CASRFNLALTQYF,TGTGCCAGCAGATTTAACCTAGCGCTAACGCAGTATTTT
NA,TRBJ1-4,NA,TRBV5-1,CASSLGLNEKLFF,TGCGCCAGCAGCTTGGGACTTAATGAAAAACTGTTTTTT
NA,TRBJ2-3,NA,TRBV5-1,CASSPAVQPSTDTQYF,TGCGCCAGCAGCCCTGCGGTACAACCCAGCACAGATACGCAGTATTTT
NA,TRBJ1-1,few,TRBV5-1,CASRQRRMNTEAFF,TGCGCCAGCAGGCAGAGGAGAATGAACACTGAAGCTTTCTTT
NA,TRBJ1-2,NA,TRBV14,CASSQDQGPQYGYTF,TGTGCCAGCAGCCAAGATCAGGGGCCCCAGTATGGCTACACCTTC
TRBD2,TRBJ2-1,once,TRBV4-1,CASSRLAGTYNEQFF,TGCGCCAGCAGCCGGCTAGCGGGAACCTACAATGAGCAGTTCTTC
TRBD1,TRBJ2-6,NA,TRBV18,CASSPISTGHVSGANVLTF,TGTGCCAGCTCACCCATCTCGACAGGGCACGTTTCTGGGGCCAACGTCCTGACTTTC
NA,TRBJ2-2,NA,TRBV24-1,CATSDSGFTGELFF,TGTGCCACCAGTGATTCGGGGTTTACCGGGGAGCTGTTTTTT
TRBD2,TRBJ2-1,NA,TRBV19,CASSAGLAGVHNEQFF,TGTGCCAGTAGTGCGGGACTAGCGGGGGTACACAATGAGCAGTTCTTC
TRBD1,TRBJ1-2,NA,TRBV29-1,CSALGLRTGANYGYTF,TGCAGCGCGCTGGGGCTTCGGACAGGGGCAAACTATGGCTACACCTTC
TRBD1,TRBJ1-2,NA,TRBV5-5,CASTHRGQGARWNGYTF,TGTGCCAGCACCCATCGGGGGCAGGGGGCGCGGTGGAATGGCTACACCTTC
TRBD2,TRBJ2-7,NA,TRBV2,CASSEGTSGGAYEQYF,TGTGCCAGCAGTGAAGGGACTAGCGGGGGGGCTTACGAGCAGTACTTC
NA,TRBJ1-4,NA,TRBV27,CASSFRGEKLFF,TGTGCCAGCAGTTTTCGGGGGGAAAAACTGTTTTTT
NA,TRBJ1-1,NA,TRBV9,CASSVRGWGTEAFF,TGTGCCAGCAGCGTACGGGGGTGGGGAACTGAAGCTTTCTTT
NA,TRBJ1-2,few,TRBV2,CASSELAVEEGYTF,TGTGCCAGCAGTGAACTAGCGGTGGAAGAGGGCTACACCTTC
TRBD2,TRBJ2-3,NA,TRBV28,CASSLRGLAGGPTDTQYF,TGTGCCAGCAGTTTAAGGGGACTAGCGGGAGGCCCCACAGATACGCAGTATTTT
TRBD2,TRBJ2-1,once,TRBV9,CASSPRLAGVANEQFF,TGTGCCAGCAGCCCAAGACTAGCGGGAGTTGCAAATGAGCAGTTCTTC
NA,TRBJ2-6,NA,TRBV11-1,CASSQGSSGANVLTF,TGTGCCAGCAGCCAGGGGAGCTCTGGGGCCAACGTCCTGACTTTC
NA,TRBJ1-4,NA,TRBV11-3,CASSSNRDWANEKLFF,TGTGCCAGCAGCTCGAACAGGGATTGGGCTAATGAAAAACTGTTTTTT